The subject of this entry is one T cell receptor (beta chain). The TCR beta repertoire was assessed by survey-level immunoSEQ sequencing. Some clones are missing from TCRdb's copy, which holds only in-frame ones; the method was immunoSEQ multiplex PCR. Among 68,000 or so clones listed, approximately 92% were seen once. The ends lost 3 bases at V and 0 bases at J; junction bases unmatched: 5. The CDR3 sequence is 17 residues long. Germline V gives CDR1 SGHNT, CDR2 YYREEE (reference sequence). The material sequenced was PBMCs. V is TRBV5-4 and J is TRBJ2-3, with 12 bases aligning to TRBD2. This TCR was sampled from a middle-aged man with rheumatoid arthritis. CDR3 amino acids: CASSSGLAGQSTDTQYF. The CDR3 DNA follows: TGTGCCAGCAGCTCCGGACTAGCGGGGCAGAGCACAGATACGCAGTATTTT.